This T cell receptor beta chain was retrieved from a study of human T cells and chemical hapten exposure. Time point reported: pre-sensitization, week 0. Treatment denoted: therapeutic diphenylcyclopropenone sensitization with weekly scalp DPC. V was clipped by 5 bases and J by 2 bases, with 10 bases between them. The CDR3 spans 14 residues. CDR1 is SNHLY and CDR2 is FYNNEI in the germline V gene. TCRdb reprocessed the RACE reads via MiXCR and lists one record per CDR3 protein. The sample shows 300,000 to 400,000 distinct CDR3 sequences, 4.5% to 5.5% of them seen only once. This clonotype came up a few times.

This chain joins TRBV2 and TRBJ2-1; no reliable D call. The source is a woman in her forties or fifties with alopecia areata. Some clones in this sample may be carry-over from other donors' samples. The source material was whole blood, sampled in connection with sensitization to the hapten diphenylcyclopropenone (DPC). The CDR3 here is CASSPPRAYNEQFF. The CDR3 DNA reads as TGTGCCAGCAGTCCCCCTCGGGCCTACAATGAGCAGTTCTTC.